The T cell receptor (beta chain) under discussion was sequenced for a study of blood T cell repertoires in COVID-19 (dated by TCRdb to the early 2020s). Regarding the study in general: Collaborator samples came from the United States, Italy and Spain and covered acute and convalescent phases of COVID-19. The samples were drawn from the first 160 participants of the ongoing ImmuneRACE study and from 1,254 subjects provided by 6 global collaborators. A freely available public database, intended as a resource for researchers studying the immune response to SARS-CoV-2, is where the repertoires were released. Sample metadata almost always included a de-identified subject ID, COVID-19 status, age in years and sex. Where available, HLA class I and class II types were taken from metadata supplied by the sample provider and were not determined by assay-based typing. The material from the prospective study consisted of cDNA or gDNA derived from T cells, B-cell-depleted T cells, or PBMCs. The dataset comprised deeply sampled blood TCRbeta repertoires from subjects exposed to, actively infected with, or recovered from COVID-19. What the research found in general, with its limitations: The quantity of clinical and demographic metadata differed by source and by participant and was supplied without curation.

Each collaborating institution followed its own protocols to collect whole blood in K2EDTA tubes. For TCRbeta analysis, collaborators shipped samples in one of three forms: frozen whole blood, isolated PBMCs, or DNA extracted from either of those sample types. V drops 1 base and J drops 0 bases, leaving 7 bases in between. Measured from the cysteine to the phenylalanine, the CDR3 is 15 residues long. Only the CDR3 part of the read is kept: 45 bases, read in frame from the first base. CDR1 SGHDT and CDR2 YYEEEE are derived from the germline V gene. Notes on this clone: Its antigen has not been determined. No qualities accompany the bases; no much larger clone lies one base away.

TCRbeta CDR3 regions were amplified from genomic DNA by means of the immunoSEQ Assay, a bias-controlled multiplex PCR. Per the authors' processing: The number of nucleated cells in each sample was estimated by amplification of reference gene primers within the assay. To quantify the absolute abundance of each unique TCRbeta CDR3 rearrangement, sequence reads were collapsed and filtered. Productive Simpson clonality was computed per sample as the square root of Simpson's diversity index over productive rearrangements. The source is immuneACCESS, and TCRdb retained only in-frame sequences with V and J called. Part of the clones is not carried over; for the studies checked, unresolved V genes explain less than half of this, and the remainder is unexplained. The DNA gave D and trimming, while V, J and clone size come from that table. The sample records roughly 360,000 clones, approximately 80% of which are singletons. The ten biggest clones cover around 1.1% of the sample.

The chain employs TRBV5-6 and TRBJ1-4; no D segment can be confidently identified. The sequence was obtained from a human donor with acute or convalescent COVID-19. The donor label of this sample is uncertain. The sample consisted of peripheral blood. The sequenced DNA is TGTGCCAGCAGCTTGACCGGGACAACTAATGAAAAACTGTTTTTT. Translated, it reads CASSLTGTTNEKLFF.